The subject of this entry is one TCR beta chain. This clonotype was recorded a few times. It has no known antigen specificity. Base qualities are missing; no much larger clone stands one base away. V loses 6 bases of germline sequence and J loses 2 bases, and the interval between the two ends is 17 bases. The germline V gene (reference sequence) yields DFQATT for CDR1 and SNEGSKA for CDR2. The CDR3, cysteine through phenylalanine, is 14 amino acids long. Of all the DNA, just the CDR3 is kept, 42 bases in frame from base 1. Receptor amplification or capture employed 5' RACE. TCRdb names NextSeq 500 as the instrument used. In the TCR library protocol, unique molecular identifiers were attached to individual cDNA molecules to correct for PCR bias and sequencing error. TCR alpha and beta chains were both sequenced, and the abundances of alpha and beta sequences in each sample were closely correlated with each other. The original methods were these. V gene, J gene and CDR3 annotation of TCR sequences was performed with Decombinator V4. TCRs were defined as expanded if a significant change between any two time points was detected under a Poisson model with p below 0.0001. TCR abundances were normalised to the total number of TCRs sequenced per sample and were expressed as counts per million. TRAV1-2 paired with TRAJ12, TRAJ20 or TRAJ33 defined MAIT TCRs, while TRAV10 paired with TRAJ18 defined iNKT TCRs. VDJdb, accessed 1 November 2021, was searched for CMV, EBV and SARS-CoV-2 annotated TCRs, excluding TCRs annotated for multiple antigens. TCRdb reprocessed the public reads (quality trimming at Q25 with fastp, clone calling with MiXCR) and kept in-frame beta chains. Every entry covers one CDR3 protein and lists the most common genes and DNA from its rows. For this entry, the V and J calls and clone size follow TCRdb and not the study's own pipeline. This sample has fewer than 65,000 distinct CDR3 sequences in its table, and approximately 5.9% of those were observed once. About 3.4% of the sample is held by the ten biggest clonotypes.

This was a case-control study nested in a cohort of healthcare workers in London, UK, who had nasopharyngeal swab PCR tests and blood samples taken every week. Healthcare workers were recruited during the week of the UK lockdown, between 23 and 31 March 2020, and followed weekly for up to 16 weeks. This entry belongs to a study of early T cells in non-severe SARS-CoV-2 infection (TCRdb year 2021). About the investigation overall: Bulk RNA from unsorted whole blood was used for TCR sequencing, so alpha and beta chains could not be paired.

Study-wide findings and limitations: VDJdb matching was skewed toward anti-spike CD8 responses and likely underestimated virus-specific expansions by missing private and CD4 specificities.

The sequence links TRBV20-1 to TRBJ2-7, and possibly TRBD1, on 5 matching bases. The input for sequencing was whole blood, taken at baseline. This receptor was obtained from an adult who was a healthcare worker with PCR-confirmed SARS-CoV-2 infection or an uninfected control (not recorded which). The CDR3 in this case is CSALLEGVPYEQYF. The DNA sequence is given as TGCAGTGCCCTCCTGGAAGGGGTCCCCTACGAGCAGTACTTC.